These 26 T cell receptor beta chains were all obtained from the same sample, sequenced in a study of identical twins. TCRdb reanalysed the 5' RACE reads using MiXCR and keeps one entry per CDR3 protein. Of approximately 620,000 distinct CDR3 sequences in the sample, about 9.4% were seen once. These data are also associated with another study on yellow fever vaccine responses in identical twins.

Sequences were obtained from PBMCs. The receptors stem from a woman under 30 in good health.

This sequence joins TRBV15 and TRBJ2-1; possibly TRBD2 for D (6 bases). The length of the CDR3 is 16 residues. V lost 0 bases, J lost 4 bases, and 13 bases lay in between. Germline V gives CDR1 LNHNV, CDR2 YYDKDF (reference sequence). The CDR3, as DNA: TGTGCCACCAGCAGAGATGGCGGGGCTGGTTACAATGAGCAGTTCTTC. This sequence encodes CATSRDGGAGYNEQFF.

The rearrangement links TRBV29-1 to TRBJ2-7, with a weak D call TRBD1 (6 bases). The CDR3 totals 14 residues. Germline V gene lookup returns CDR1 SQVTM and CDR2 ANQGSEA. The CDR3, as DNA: TGCAGGAGGAATAAAACAGGGCTACCCTACGAGCAGTACTTC. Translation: CRRNKTGLPYEQYF.

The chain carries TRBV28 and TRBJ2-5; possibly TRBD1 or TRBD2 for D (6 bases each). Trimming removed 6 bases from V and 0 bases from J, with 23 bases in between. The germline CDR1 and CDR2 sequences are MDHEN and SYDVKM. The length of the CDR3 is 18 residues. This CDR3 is CASRLGEWGAHDQETQYF. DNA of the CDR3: TGTGCCAGCAGACTTGGGGAATGGGGGGCTCATGACCAAGAGACCCAGTACTTC.

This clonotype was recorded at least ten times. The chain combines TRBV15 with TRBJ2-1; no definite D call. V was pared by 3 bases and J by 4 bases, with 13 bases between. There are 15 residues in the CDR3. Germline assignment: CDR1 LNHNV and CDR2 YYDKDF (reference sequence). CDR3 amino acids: CATSREQLGYNEQFF. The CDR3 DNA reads TGTGCCACCAGCAGGGAACAATTGGGGTACAATGAGCAGTTCTTC.

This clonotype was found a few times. The CDR3 here is CASSVTGINQPQHF. Written as DNA, the CDR3 is TGTGCCAGCAGCGTGACAGGGATCAATCAGCCCCAGCATTTT. The chain carries TRBV5-5 and TRBJ1-5; 7 bases are shared with TRBD1. In germline, CDR1 is SGHKS, CDR2 YYEKEE (reference sequence). The CDR3 has 14 amino acids. Trimming cost V 4 bases and J 3 bases; bases outside gene matches: 4.

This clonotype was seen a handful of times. CDR3 DNA: TGTGCCAGCAGTTGGGACGGAAACACAGATACGCAGTATTTT. Translating it yields CASSWDGNTDTQYF. The chain joins TRBV2 to TRBJ2-3, with D perhaps being TRBD1 or TRBD2 (5 bases each). This CDR3 contains 14 residues. Trimming cost V 5 bases and J 2 bases, with 11 bases left between them. CDR1 is SNHLY, CDR2 FYNNEI, per germline.

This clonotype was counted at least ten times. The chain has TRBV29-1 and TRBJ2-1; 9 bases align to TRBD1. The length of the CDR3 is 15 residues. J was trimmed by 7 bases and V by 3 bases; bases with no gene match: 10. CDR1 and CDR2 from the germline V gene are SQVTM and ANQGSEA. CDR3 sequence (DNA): TGCAGCGTTGAGGGACAGGGTGGGAGAGAAAATGAGCAGTTCTTC. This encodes CSVEGQGGRENEQFF.

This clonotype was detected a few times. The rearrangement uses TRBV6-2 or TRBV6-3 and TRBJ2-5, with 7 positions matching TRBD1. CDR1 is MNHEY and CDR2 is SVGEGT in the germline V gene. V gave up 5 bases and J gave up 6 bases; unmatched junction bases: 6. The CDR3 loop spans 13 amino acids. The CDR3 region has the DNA TGTGCCAGCAGTCGACAGGGACGGAAGACCCAGTACTTC. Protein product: CASSRQGRKTQYF.

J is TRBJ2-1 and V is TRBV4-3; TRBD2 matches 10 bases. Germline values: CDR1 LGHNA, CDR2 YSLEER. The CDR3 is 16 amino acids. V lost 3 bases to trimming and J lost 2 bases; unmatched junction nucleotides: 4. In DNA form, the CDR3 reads TGCGCCAGCAGCCAGGCACTAGCGGGGCCCTACAATGAGCAGTTCTTC. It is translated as CASSQALAGPYNEQFF.

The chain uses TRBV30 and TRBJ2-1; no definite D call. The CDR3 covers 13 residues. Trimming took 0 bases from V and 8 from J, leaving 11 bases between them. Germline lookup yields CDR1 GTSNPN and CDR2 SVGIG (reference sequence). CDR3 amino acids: CAWSVGEGHEQFF. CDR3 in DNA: TGTGCCTGGAGTGTAGGAGAAGGCCATGAGCAGTTCTTC. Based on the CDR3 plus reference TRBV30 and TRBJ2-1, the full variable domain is SQTIHQWPATLVQPVGSPLSLECTVEGTSNPNLYWYRQAAGRGLQLLFYSVGIGQISSEVPQNLSASRPQDRQFILSSKKLLLSDSGFYLCAWSVGEGHEQFFGPGTRLTVL.

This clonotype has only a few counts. The CDR3 loop is CASSLGGFRDEQFF. The CDR3 DNA is TGTGCCAGTAGCCTGGGGGGGTTTCGGGATGAGCAGTTCTTC. The chain uses TRBV19 and TRBJ2-1; 7 bases map to TRBD2. Germline lookup yields CDR1 LNHDA and CDR2 SQIVND (reference sequence). The V segment lost 6 bases and the J segment 8 bases; nucleotides outside the gene matches: 10. The CDR3 sequence is 14 residues long.

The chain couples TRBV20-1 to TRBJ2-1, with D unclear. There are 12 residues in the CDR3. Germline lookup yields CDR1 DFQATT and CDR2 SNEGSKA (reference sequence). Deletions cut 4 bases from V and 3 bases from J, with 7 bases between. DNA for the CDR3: TGCAGTGCTAAGGGCGGCTACAATGAGCAGTTCTTC. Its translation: CSAKGGYNEQFF.

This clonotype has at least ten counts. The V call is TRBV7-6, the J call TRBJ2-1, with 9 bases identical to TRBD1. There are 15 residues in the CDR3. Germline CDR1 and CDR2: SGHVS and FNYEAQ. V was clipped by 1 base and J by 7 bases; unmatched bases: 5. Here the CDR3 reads CASSLGTGVNNEQFF. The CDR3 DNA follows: TGTGCCAGCAGCTTAGGGACAGGGGTGAATAATGAGCAGTTCTTC.

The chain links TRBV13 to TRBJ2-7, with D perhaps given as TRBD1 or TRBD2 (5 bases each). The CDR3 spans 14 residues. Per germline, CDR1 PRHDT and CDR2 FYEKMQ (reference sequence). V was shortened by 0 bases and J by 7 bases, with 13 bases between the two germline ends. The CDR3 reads CASSLGGPGGEQYF. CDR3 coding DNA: TGTGCCAGCAGCTTAGGGGGACCCGGAGGAGAGCAGTACTTC.

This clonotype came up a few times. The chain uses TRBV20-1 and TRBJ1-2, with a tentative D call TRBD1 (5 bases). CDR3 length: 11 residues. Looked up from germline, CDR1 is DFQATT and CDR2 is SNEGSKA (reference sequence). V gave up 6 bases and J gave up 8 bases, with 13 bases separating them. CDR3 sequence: CSAPEGAGYTF. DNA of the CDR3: TGCAGTGCCCCGGAAGGGGCCGGCTACACCTTC.

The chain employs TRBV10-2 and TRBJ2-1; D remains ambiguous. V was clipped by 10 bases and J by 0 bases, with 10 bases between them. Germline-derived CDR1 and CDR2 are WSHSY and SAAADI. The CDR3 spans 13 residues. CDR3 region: CATRRSSYNEQFF. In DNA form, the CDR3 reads TGCGCCACCCGTCGGAGCTCCTACAATGAGCAGTTCTTC.

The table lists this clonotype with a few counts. The CDR3 loop reads CASSQVIVAGPHEQYF. CDR3 coding DNA: TGCGCCAGCAGCCAAGTAATTGTTGCGGGACCACACGAGCAGTACTTC. The rearrangement joins TRBV4-1 to TRBJ2-7; the D gene is possibly TRBD2 (6 bases). The germline V and J ends were trimmed by 1 base and 5 bases, with 18 bases remaining between them. The length of the CDR3 is 16 residues. Per germline, CDR1 MGHRA and CDR2 YSYEKL.

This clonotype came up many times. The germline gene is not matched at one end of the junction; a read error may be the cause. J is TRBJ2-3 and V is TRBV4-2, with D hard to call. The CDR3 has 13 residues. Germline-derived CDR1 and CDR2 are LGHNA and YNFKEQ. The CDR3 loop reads CASSQDRPDTQYF. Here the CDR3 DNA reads TGCGCCAGCAGCCAAGATCGGCCAGATACGCAGTATTTT.

Written as DNA, the CDR3 is TGTGCCAGCAGCCAAATTGCCCCGGGACTAGCTGTCTACGAGCAGTACTTC. Translating it yields CASSQIAPGLAVYEQYF. The chain uses TRBV12-3 or TRBV12-4 and TRBJ2-7; TRBD2 matches 9 bases. With V trimmed by 6 bases and J by 3 bases, 15 bases remained unmatched. The CDR3 has 17 residues.

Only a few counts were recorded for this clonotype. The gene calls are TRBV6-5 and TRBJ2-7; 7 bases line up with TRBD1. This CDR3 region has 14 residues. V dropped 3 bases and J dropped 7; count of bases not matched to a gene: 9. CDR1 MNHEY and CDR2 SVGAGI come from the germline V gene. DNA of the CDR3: TGTGCCAGCAGTTATGAGTCAGGGGGTTATGAGCAGTACTTC. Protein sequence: CASSYESGGYEQYF.

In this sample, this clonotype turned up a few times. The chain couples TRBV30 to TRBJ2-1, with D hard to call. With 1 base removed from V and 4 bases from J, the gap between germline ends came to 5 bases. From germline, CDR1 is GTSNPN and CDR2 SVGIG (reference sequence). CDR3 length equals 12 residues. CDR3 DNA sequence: TGTGCCTGGAGTGGGCAGTACAATGAGCAGTTCTTC. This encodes CAWSGQYNEQFF. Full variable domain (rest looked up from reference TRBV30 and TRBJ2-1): SQTIHQWPATLVQPVGSPLSLECTVEGTSNPNLYWYRQAAGRGLQLLFYSVGIGQISSEVPQNLSASRPQDRQFILSSKKLLLSDSGFYLCAWSGQYNEQFFGPGTRLTVL.

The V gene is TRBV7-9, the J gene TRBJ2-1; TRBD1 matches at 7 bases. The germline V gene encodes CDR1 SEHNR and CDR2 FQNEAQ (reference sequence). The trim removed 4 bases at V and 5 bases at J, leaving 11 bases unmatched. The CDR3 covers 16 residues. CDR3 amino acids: CASSSREGAKDNEQFF. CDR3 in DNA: TGTGCCAGCAGCTCCCGAGAGGGGGCAAAGGACAATGAGCAGTTCTTC.

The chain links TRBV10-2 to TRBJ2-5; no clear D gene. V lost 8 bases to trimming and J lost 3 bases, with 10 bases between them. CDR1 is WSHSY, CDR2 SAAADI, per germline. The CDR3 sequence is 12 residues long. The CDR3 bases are TGCGCCAGCCGCAGGACCGAAGAGACCCAGTACTTC. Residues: CASRRTEETQYF.

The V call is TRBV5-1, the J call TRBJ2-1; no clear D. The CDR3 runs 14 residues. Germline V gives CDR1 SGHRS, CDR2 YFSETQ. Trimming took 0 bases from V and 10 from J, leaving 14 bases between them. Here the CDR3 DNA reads TGCGCCAGCAGCTTGGGTGGCATTCGTACCGAGCAGTTCTTC. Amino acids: CASSLGGIRTEQFF.

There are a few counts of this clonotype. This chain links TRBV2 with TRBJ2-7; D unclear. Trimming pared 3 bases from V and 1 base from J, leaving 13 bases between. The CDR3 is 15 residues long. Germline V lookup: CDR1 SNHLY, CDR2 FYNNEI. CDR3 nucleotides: TGTGCCAGCAGTGATGAAGGGAAACGGTCCTACGAGCAGTACTTC. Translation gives CASSDEGKRSYEQYF.

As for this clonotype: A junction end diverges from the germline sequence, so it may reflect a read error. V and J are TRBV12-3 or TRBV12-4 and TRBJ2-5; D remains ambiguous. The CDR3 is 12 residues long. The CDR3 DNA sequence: TGTGCCAGCAGTTTAGGGGCGGAGTTAATGGACTTC. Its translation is CASSLGAELMDF.